This entry lists 18 T cell receptor beta chains sequenced from one sample in a study of blood T cell repertoires in COVID-19. Repertoires were generated with immunoSEQ multiplex PCR, while TCRdb's copy carries only in-frame clones and drops some. The sample shows about 160,000 clones, roughly 80% of them seen only once. The sequenced sample consisted of PBMCs or T cells enriched from blood (not recorded which). These receptors all come from a woman aged 55-75 years who had recovered from COVID-19.

J is TRBJ1-2 and V is TRBV27; D not certain. The CDR3 totals 14 residues. With 6 bases removed from V and 0 bases from J, the gap between germline ends came to 11 bases. Germline CDR1 is MNHEY and CDR2 is SMNVEV (reference sequence). The CDR3, as DNA: TGTGCCAGCAGCAACCTCCGGGCTAACTATGGCTACACCTTC. Its protein product is CASSNLRANYGYTF.

The J gene is TRBJ1-6, the V gene TRBV30, with D perhaps matching TRBD1 (6 bases). The CDR3 covers 15 residues. The germline CDR1 and CDR2 sequences are GTSNPN and SVGIG (reference sequence). Trimming cost V 4 bases and J 7 bases, with 17 bases left between them. CDR3 sequence: CAWTEFGQKNSPLHF. In DNA form, the CDR3 reads TGTGCCTGGACCGAGTTTGGACAGAAGAATTCACCCCTCCACTTT.

The chain recombines TRBV5-4 with TRBJ2-3; 8 positions agree with TRBD2. Unmatched junction bases numbered 10, after V lost 4 bases and J lost 6 bases. CDR3 length: 15 amino acids. Germline values: CDR1 SGHNT, CDR2 YYREEE (reference sequence). CDR3 DNA sequence: TGTGCCAGCAGCCTCCTGGGCGGGGGGACGGATACGCAGTATTTT. Translating gives CASSLLGGGTDTQYF.

This chain links TRBV10-1 with TRBJ1-5, with unresolved D. Trimming removed 2 bases at V and 11 bases at J, with 13 bases between. The germline CDR1 and CDR2 sequences are WNHNN and SYGVQD (reference sequence). The CDR3 has 13 amino acids. CDR3 sequence reads: CASSERGVGAQHF. The CDR3 region has the DNA TGCGCCAGCAGTGAGCGGGGTGTCGGGGCCCAGCATTTT.

The chain uses TRBV9 and TRBJ1-6; D uncertain. This CDR3 is 13 amino acids long. Germline assignment: CDR1 SGDLS and CDR2 YYNGEE. V lost 0 bases, J lost 11 bases, and 9 bases lay in between. This chain's CDR3 is CASSVEARTPLHF. CDR3 in DNA: TGTGCCAGCAGCGTAGAGGCTAGAACACCCCTCCACTTT.

The chain recombines TRBV11-3 with TRBJ2-1; D is ambiguous. The CDR3 has 13 amino acids. Trimming took off 6 bases at V and 6 bases at J, with 12 bases between the two ends. In germline, CDR1 is SGHNT, CDR2 YENEEA. CDR3 amino acids: CASSAQSVNEQFF. The CDR3 DNA is TGTGCCAGCAGTGCCCAATCGGTCAATGAGCAGTTCTTC.

This clone was seen more than once but under ten times. The chain has TRBV6-2 or TRBV6-3 and TRBJ2-3; D unresolved. The CDR3 is 12 amino acids. V was shortened by 4 bases and J by 1 base, with 3 bases between the two germline ends. Looked up from germline, CDR1 is MNHEY and CDR2 is SVGEGT. CDR3 DNA sequence: TGTGCCAGCAGTTTCGGCACAGATACGCAGTATTTT. This sequence encodes CASSFGTDTQYF.

V usage is TRBV4-1 and J usage is TRBJ2-7, with D perhaps matching TRBD1 (6 bases). Trimming left V 3 bases short and J 0 bases short, with 6 bases between. The CDR3 is made up of 13 amino acids. Germline V lookup: CDR1 MGHRA, CDR2 YSYEKL. In DNA form, the CDR3 reads TGCGCCAGCAGCCAGGACAGCTCCTACGAGCAGTACTTC. It is translated as CASSQDSSYEQYF.

The V call is TRBV6-1, the J call TRBJ2-2; perhaps TRBD1 as D (5 bases). Germline CDR1 reads MNHNS; CDR2 reads SASEGT. CDR3 length: 16 amino acids. V was cut by 4 bases and J by 1 base, with 13 bases left in between. The CDR3 sequence: CASSAQGNLNTGELFF. DNA for the CDR3: TGTGCCAGCAGTGCGCAGGGAAACCTGAACACCGGGGAGCTGTTTTTT.

The V and J genes are TRBV9 and TRBJ2-5; TRBD2 agrees at 11 bases. Per the germline V gene, CDR1 is SGDLS and CDR2 is YYNGEE. This CDR3 comprises 17 residues. With V trimmed by 0 bases and J by 4 bases, 8 bases remained unmatched. The CDR3 reads CASSVGGSGGAAETQYF. In DNA, the CDR3 is TGTGCCAGCAGCGTAGGTGGTAGCGGGGGGGCCGCAGAGACCCAGTACTTC. Supplemented by reference TRBV9 and TRBJ2-5, the full variable domain reads DSGVTQTPKHLITATGQRVTLRCSPRSGDLSVYWYQQSLDQGLQFLIQYYNGEERAKGNILERFSAQQFPDLHSELNLSSLELGDSALYFCASSVGGSGGAAETQYFGPGTRLLVL.

The chain combines TRBV29-1 with TRBJ2-3; D remains unclear. The CDR3 runs to 13 residues. V lost 5 bases, J lost 2 bases, and 11 bases lay in between. CDR1 SQVTM and CDR2 ANQGSEA come from the germline V gene. The CDR3, as DNA: TGCAGCGTTCGCCGGTCCTACACAGATACGCAGTATTTT. It is translated as CSVRRSYTDTQYF.

V usage is TRBV5-6 and J usage is TRBJ2-5; D gene uncertain. This CDR3 has 13 residues. Germline CDR1 and CDR2: SGHDT and YYEEEE. Trimming stripped 7 bases from V and 5 bases from J, with 15 bases between. The CDR3, as DNA: TGTGCCAGCCATCGAACAGTGGTGGAGACCCAGTACTTC. Translating it yields CASHRTVVETQYF. The whole variable domain, filled in from reference TRBV5-6 and TRBJ2-5, reads DAGVTQSPTHLIKTRGQQVTLRCSPKSGHDTVSWYQQALGQGPQFIFQYYEEEERQRGNFPDRFSGHQFPNYSSELNVNALLLGDSALYLCASHRTVVETQYFGPGTRLLVL.

The CDR3 bases are TGTGCCTGGAGTGTACAGGTCGCAGAGACCCAGTACTTC. Protein sequence: CAWSVQVAETQYF. This chain links TRBV30 with TRBJ2-5; D might be TRBD1 (5 bases). This CDR3 spans 13 amino acids. V was clipped by 0 bases and J by 4 bases, with 9 bases between them. Germline CDR1 GTSNPN, CDR2 SVGIG (reference sequence).

V is TRBV11-2 and J is TRBJ2-5, with 10 bases fitting TRBD2. V shed 1 base and J 5 bases; nucleotides not matched to a gene: 7. Germline assignment: CDR1 SGHAT and CDR2 FQNNGV. The CDR3 runs to 16 residues. The CDR3 bases are TGTGCCAGCAGCTTAGGGGTAGCGGGGGGAGGGGAGACCCAGTACTTC. Translating it yields CASSLGVAGGGETQYF.

The CDR3 DNA reads TGTGCCAGCAGTGAAGGTTCAGGCCTGAGCAATCAGCCCCAGCATTTT. Protein: CASSEGSGLSNQPQHF. The chain links TRBV2 to TRBJ1-5; D not resolved. The CDR3 sequence is 16 residues long. Per germline, CDR1 SNHLY and CDR2 FYNNEI. V was shortened by 1 base and J by 1 base, with 11 bases between the two germline ends.

The genes are TRBV4-2 and TRBJ1-1; D not resolved. Deletions cut 4 bases from V and 10 bases from J, with 10 bases between. The germline V gene encodes CDR1 LGHNA and CDR2 YNFKEQ. The length of the CDR3 is 11 residues. The CDR3 bases are TGTGCCAGCAGCCCCGGAAGCGCAGCTTTCTTT. This translates into CASSPGSAAFF.

This clone occurred once. The chain combines TRBV28 with TRBJ2-3; 12 bases align to TRBD2. The CDR3 is 17 amino acids. Germline V gene sequence: CDR1 MDHEN, CDR2 SYDVKM. The trim removed 3 bases at V and 5 bases at J, leaving 9 bases unmatched. This CDR3 reads CASSFTPSGGVGDTQYF. The CDR3 DNA follows: TGTGCCAGCAGTTTTACTCCTAGCGGGGGGGTTGGAGATACGCAGTATTTT.

The V gene is TRBV5-4, the J gene TRBJ2-6; no firm D call. The CDR3 has 13 amino acids. The V end lost 3 bases, the J end lost 4 bases, and 5 bases lay between the germline ends. The germline V gene encodes CDR1 SGHNT and CDR2 YYREEE (reference sequence). CDR3 protein: CASSSPGANVLTF. The CDR3, as DNA: TGTGCCAGCAGCTCCCCGGGGGCCAACGTCCTGACTTTC.